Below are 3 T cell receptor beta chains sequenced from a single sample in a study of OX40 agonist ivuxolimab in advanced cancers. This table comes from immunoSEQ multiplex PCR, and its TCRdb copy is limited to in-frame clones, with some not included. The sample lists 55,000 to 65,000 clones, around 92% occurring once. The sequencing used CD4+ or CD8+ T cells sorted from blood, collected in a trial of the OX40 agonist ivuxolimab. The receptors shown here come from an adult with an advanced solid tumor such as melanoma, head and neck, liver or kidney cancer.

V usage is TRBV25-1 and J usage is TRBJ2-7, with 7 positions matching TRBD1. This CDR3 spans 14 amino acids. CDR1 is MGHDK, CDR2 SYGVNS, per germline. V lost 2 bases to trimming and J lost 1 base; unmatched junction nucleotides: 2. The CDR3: CASSEVDRSYEQYF. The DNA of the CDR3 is TGTGCCAGCAGTGAAGTGGACAGGTCCTACGAGCAGTACTTC.

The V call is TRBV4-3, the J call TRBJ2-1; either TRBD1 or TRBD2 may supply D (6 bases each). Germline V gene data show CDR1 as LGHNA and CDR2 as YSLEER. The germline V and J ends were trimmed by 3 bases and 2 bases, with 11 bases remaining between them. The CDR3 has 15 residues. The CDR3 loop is CASSQTGGAYNEQFF. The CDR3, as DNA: TGCGCCAGCAGCCAGACCGGGGGCGCCTACAATGAGCAGTTCTTC.

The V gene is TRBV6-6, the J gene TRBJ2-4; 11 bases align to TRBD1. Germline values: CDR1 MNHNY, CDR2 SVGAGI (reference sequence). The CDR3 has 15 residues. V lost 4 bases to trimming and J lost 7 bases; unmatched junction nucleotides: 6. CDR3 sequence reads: CASSLGQGALNIQYF. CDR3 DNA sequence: TGTGCCAGCAGTTTAGGACAGGGGGCGCTGAACATTCAGTACTTC.